This section outlines one TCR beta chain sequence together with its context. This clonotype was observed a few times. The target of this receptor is not known. Base quality data are lacking; no much larger clone is found one base away. This sample was taken from a study of identical twins listed by TCRdb under 2016. Regarding the complete study: To test whether fetal clonotypes persist, this study deep-sequenced TCR alpha and beta repertoires from monozygotic twins, from unrelated adults of various ages, and from cord blood. To rule out contamination, the twin experiments were replicated at different times with different library preparation protocols.

Libraries were built with 5' RACE. TCRdb shows the sequencer as Illumina HiSeq 2000. Template switching introduced a universal primer binding site; the final cDNA contained a unique molecular identifier, enabling accurate counting of TCR cDNA molecules. Specific primers in the conserved constant-segment region were used to synthesize first-strand cDNA for the TCR alpha and beta chains. Each cDNA library was double barcoded, with a SMART-Mk sample barcode plus Illumina barcodes, to control for contamination. TruSeq adapter sequences along with Illumina sample barcodes were introduced in two successive PCR steps. Sequencing of the TCR alpha and beta cDNA libraries was done on the Illumina HiSeq platform using custom primers. In the source study's methods: Raw reads were processed with MiGEC to extract unique molecular identifiers, and MiXCR was used to determine CDR3 positions. For each individual, recombination models were inferred using an EM algorithm with the repgenHMM and IGoR tools. The analysis of shared clonotypes was done with the tcR package in R, with sharing normalized by the product of cloneset sizes. Out-of-frame nonproductive sequences were analyzed to study raw recombination free of thymic and clonal selection effects. TCRdb applied fastp at Q25 and MiXCR to the public reads, then kept only in-frame beta chains. Records with the same CDR3 protein are collapsed into one entry carrying the most frequent genes and DNA. The V and J calls shown here were made by TCRdb, not taken from the authors' results. Across this sample there are some 900,000 distinct CDR3 sequences, with 9% to 15% seen only once. The top ten constitute around 1.5% of the sample.

What the research found in general, with its limitations: Fewer insertions were carried by abundant cord blood beta clonotypes; a weaker similar trend was observed in young adult naive repertoires, while no such trend was observed in memory repertoires. Because the same donors could not be followed over many years, the conclusions relied on cross-sectional statistical analysis. A weaker excess of twin sharing was found in beta out-of-frame sequences because the signal-to-noise ratio was lowered by fewer shared sequences. Invariant T cells such as MAIT and iNKT could partly confound zero-insertion analyses, though diverse VJ usage argued against this for most clonotypes. Out-of-frame TCR alpha sequences shared between twins showed an excess of low generation-probability sequences compared with coincidental sharing between unrelated individuals. In monozygotic twins, recombination models systematically underestimated out-of-frame TCR alpha sharing, but the models matched the sharing seen between unrelated individuals.

Every donor was a healthy Caucasian. Three pairs of female monozygotic twins, all aged about 18 to 30 years, made up the twin cohort. RNA for TCR libraries was isolated from peripheral blood mononuclear cells. Separately, the same data were catalogued under a study of yellow fever vaccine responses in identical twins. That second report states: According to the authors, the vaccine-induced T cell response in identical twins seemed to be partly convergent and partly specific to each individual. Focusing on identical twins, the study followed the T cell clones that responded to the vaccine, and did so with precision.

Input material: PBMCs. The TCR was taken from a woman aged 18 to 35 in good health.

This receptor carries the CDR3 CASSFFTGKETQYF. The nucleotide sequence reads TGTGCCAGCAGTTTTTTTACAGGGAAAGAGACCCAGTACTTC. The chain employs TRBV12-3 or TRBV12-4 and TRBJ2-5, with a tentative D gene TRBD1 over 6 matching bases. The CDR3 goes from the cysteine to the phenylalanine over 14 residues. This entry keeps only the CDR3 DNA: 42 bases, framed from base 1. V loses 3 bases of germline sequence and J loses 3 bases, and the interval between the two ends is 11 bases.